This is a list of T cell receptor beta chains from one sample in a study of T cells after yellow fever vaccination. In TCRdb, the 5' RACE reads were re-called with MiXCR into one record per CDR3 protein. The sample records 250,000 to 400,000 distinct CDR3 sequences, approximately 4% being singletons. This specimen consisted of PBMCs, obtained 5 days after the yellow fever booster vaccination. Every receptor here comes from a man younger than 35 who received the YFV17D yellow fever vaccine. Each CDR3 is given with its conserved first and last residue. D genes are given only for firm matches. The size of a clone is reported for some rows only, either as once, few or many, or as a class for expanded clones.

clone size: many
V gene: TRBV20-1
J gene: TRBJ1-6
D gene: TRBD1
CDR3 protein: CSYTRVGQRNSPLHF
CDR3 DNA: TGCAGTTACACACGAGTGGGACAGCGAAATTCACCCCTCCACTTT

clone size: .
V gene: TRBV24-1
J gene: TRBJ2-2
D gene: TRBD2
CDR3 protein: CATSQAGGRAGELFF
CDR3 DNA: TGTGCCACCAGCCAGGCGGGGGGCAGGGCCGGGGAGCTGTTTTTT

clone size: .
V gene: TRBV20-1
J gene: TRBJ2-5
D gene: .
CDR3 protein: CSARGRGLETQYF
CDR3 DNA: TGCAGTGCTAGAGGCCGAGGGTTGGAGACCCAGTACTTC

clone size: .
V gene: TRBV7-9
J gene: TRBJ2-1
D gene: .
CDR3 protein: CASEPTLQGRYEQFF
CDR3 DNA: TGTGCCAGCGAGCCAACCCTTCAGGGGCGGTATGAGCAGTTCTTC

clone size: .
V gene: TRBV20-1
J gene: TRBJ1-3
D gene: .
CDR3 protein: CSARGVNRASERNTIYF
CDR3 DNA: TGCAGTGCTAGAGGCGTGAACAGGGCTTCTGAGAGAAACACCATATATTTT

clone size: many
V gene: TRBV15
J gene: TRBJ1-5
D gene: .
CDR3 protein: CSNQPQHF
CDR3 DNA: TGTAGCAATCAGCCCCAGCATTTT

clone size: .
V gene: TRBV7-9
J gene: TRBJ2-1
D gene: .
CDR3 protein: CASSFKGLTAGDEQFF
CDR3 DNA: TGTGCCAGCAGCTTTAAGGGACTCACAGCCGGCGATGAGCAGTTCTTC

clone size: .
V gene: TRBV5-5
J gene: TRBJ2-2
D gene: .
CDR3 protein: CASSRREGASGELFF
CDR3 DNA: TGTGCCAGCAGCCGTCGGGAGGGGGCATCCGGGGAGCTGTTTTTT

clone size: many
V gene: TRBV4-1
J gene: TRBJ2-3
D gene: TRBD2
CDR3 protein: CASSSGTSNTDTQYF
CDR3 DNA: TGCGCCAGCAGCTCCGGGACTAGCAACACAGATACGCAGTATTTT

clone size: many
V gene: TRBV7-2
J gene: TRBJ1-1
D gene: .
CDR3 protein: CASRGQLNTEAFF
CDR3 DNA: TGTGCCAGCAGAGGGCAACTGAACACTGAAGCTTTCTTT

clone size: .
V gene: TRBV12-3/TRBV12-4
J gene: TRBJ2-1
D gene: .
CDR3 protein: CASSFSGPYNEQFF
CDR3 DNA: TGTGCCAGCAGTTTCTCCGGGCCATACAATGAGCAGTTCTTC

clone size: .
V gene: TRBV7-9
J gene: TRBJ2-6
D gene: .
CDR3 protein: CASSLSPHVGLSGANVLTF
CDR3 DNA: TGTGCCAGCAGCTTATCCCCCCACGTCGGGCTCTCTGGGGCCAACGTCCTGACTTTC

clone size: few
V gene: TRBV3-1
J gene: TRBJ1-2
D gene: .
CDR3 protein: CASSQARGYTF
CDR3 DNA: TGTGCCAGCAGCCAGGCTCGGGGCTACACCTTC

clone size: .
V gene: TRBV20-1
J gene: TRBJ2-6
D gene: .
CDR3 protein: CSATTGSGANVLTF
CDR3 DNA: TGCAGTGCTACCACAGGCTCTGGGGCCAACGTCCTGACTTTC

clone size: .
V gene: TRBV11-2
J gene: TRBJ2-5
D gene: TRBD1
CDR3 protein: CASSGPGQGKETQYF
CDR3 DNA: TGTGCCAGCAGCGGACCGGGACAGGGGAAAGAGACCCAGTACTTC

clone size: few
V gene: TRBV2
J gene: TRBJ1-5
D gene: .
CDR3 protein: CASRAGVQPQHF
CDR3 DNA: TGTGCCAGCAGGGCGGGGGTCCAGCCCCAGCATTTT

clone size: many
V gene: TRBV7-9
J gene: TRBJ2-7
D gene: TRBD1
CDR3 protein: CASSSIYPTGESSF
CDR3 DNA: TGTGCCAGCAGCTCAATTTACCCCACAGGGGAATCTAGCTTC

clone size: .
V gene: TRBV18
J gene: TRBJ2-5
D gene: .
CDR3 protein: CASSPSQEETQYF
CDR3 DNA: TGTGCCAGCTCACCAAGTCAAGAAGAGACCCAGTACTTC

clone size: many
V gene: TRBV6-5
J gene: TRBJ1-1
D gene: TRBD1
CDR3 protein: CASSSRTGLGAFF
CDR3 DNA: TGTGCCAGCAGTTCCCGGACAGGGCTGGGGGCTTTCTTT

clone size: many
V gene: TRBV5-1
J gene: TRBJ2-1
D gene: .
CDR3 protein: CASSRSGLSSSYNEQFF
CDR3 DNA: TGCGCCAGCAGCCGCTCGGGACTTTCCAGCTCCTACAATGAGCAGTTCTTC

clone size: .
V gene: TRBV27
J gene: TRBJ1-2
D gene: .
CDR3 protein: CASRMPGADFYGYTF
CDR3 DNA: TGTGCCAGCCGAATGCCCGGGGCGGATTTCTATGGCTACACCTTC

clone size: .
V gene: TRBV9
J gene: TRBJ1-1
D gene: TRBD1
CDR3 protein: CASSPGQGQYTEAFF
CDR3 DNA: TGTGCCAGCAGCCCCGGACAGGGTCAATACACTGAAGCTTTCTTT

clone size: .
V gene: TRBV5-5
J gene: TRBJ1-6
D gene: .
CDR3 protein: CASSSAPNSPLHF
CDR3 DNA: TGTGCCAGCAGCTCGGCCCCTAACTCACCCCTCCACTTT

clone size: few
V gene: TRBV6-5
J gene: TRBJ2-3
D gene: .
CDR3 protein: CASHLGPWGSTDTQYF
CDR3 DNA: TGTGCCAGCCATTTAGGGCCTTGGGGGAGCACAGATACGCAGTATTTT

clone size: few
V gene: TRBV6-2/TRBV6-3
J gene: TRBJ2-5
D gene: TRBD2
CDR3 protein: CASIPLSGSKETQYF
CDR3 DNA: TGTGCCAGCATCCCCCTAAGCGGGAGCAAAGAGACCCAGTACTTC

clone size: few
V gene: TRBV7-2
J gene: TRBJ1-3
D gene: .
CDR3 protein: CASSLYADTIYF
CDR3 DNA: TGTGCCAGCAGCTTATACGCGGACACCATATATTTT

clone size: few
V gene: TRBV20-1
J gene: TRBJ2-7
D gene: .
CDR3 protein: CSARDGSSYEQYF
CDR3 DNA: TGCAGTGCTAGAGATGGGAGTTCCTACGAGCAGTACTTC

clone size: .
V gene: TRBV19
J gene: TRBJ1-1
D gene: TRBD1
CDR3 protein: CASSTHPQGETFF
CDR3 DNA: TGTGCCAGTAGTACGCACCCGCAGGGGGAAACTTTCTTT

clone size: few
V gene: TRBV25-1
J gene: TRBJ1-5
D gene: .
CDR3 protein: CASSEALLGQPQHF
CDR3 DNA: TGTGCCAGCAGTGAGGCCCTCCTGGGCCAGCCCCAGCATTTT

clone size: .
V gene: TRBV4-1
J gene: TRBJ2-2
D gene: .
CDR3 protein: CASSQEEGVQGSGELFF
CDR3 DNA: TGCGCCAGCAGCCAAGAAGAGGGGGTCCAAGGCTCCGGGGAGCTGTTTTTT

clone size: .
V gene: TRBV9
J gene: TRBJ2-2
D gene: TRBD2
CDR3 protein: CASSVGGLGSTGELFF
CDR3 DNA: TGTGCCAGCAGCGTAGGGGGACTAGGATCCACCGGGGAGCTGTTTTTT

clone size: few
V gene: TRBV4-1
J gene: TRBJ2-7
D gene: .
CDR3 protein: CASSPVRPRAGNLYEQYF
CDR3 DNA: TGCGCCAGCAGCCCCGTACGTCCCCGTGCGGGAAACCTGTACGAGCAGTACTTC

clone size: few
V gene: TRBV3-1
J gene: TRBJ2-2
D gene: TRBD1
CDR3 protein: CASSLHRDRNTGELFF
CDR3 DNA: TGTGCCAGCAGCCTCCACCGGGACAGGAACACCGGGGAGCTGTTTTTT

clone size: many
V gene: TRBV7-2
J gene: TRBJ1-2
D gene: .
CDR3 protein: CASSLLPWGYTF
CDR3 DNA: TGTGCCAGCAGCTTACTTCCTTGGGGCTACACCTTC

clone size: many
V gene: TRBV20-1
J gene: TRBJ1-2
D gene: TRBD1
CDR3 protein: CSARDPGGNYGYTF
CDR3 DNA: TGCAGTGCTAGAGATCCAGGGGGCAACTATGGCTACACCTTC

clone size: many
V gene: TRBV7-2
J gene: TRBJ2-2
D gene: .
CDR3 protein: CASSQLNRVVPGELFF
CDR3 DNA: TGTGCCAGCAGCCAACTGAACAGGGTTGTTCCCGGGGAGCTGTTTTTT

clone size: .
V gene: TRBV6-5
J gene: TRBJ1-6
D gene: .
CDR3 protein: CASRGRVGSPLHF
CDR3 DNA: TGTGCCAGCAGGGGACGAGTGGGTTCACCCCTCCACTTT

clone size: few
V gene: TRBV5-4
J gene: TRBJ1-2
D gene: TRBD1
CDR3 protein: CASMHWTGAVYGYTF
CDR3 DNA: TGTGCCAGCATGCACTGGACAGGGGCCGTCTATGGCTACACCTTC

clone size: few
V gene: TRBV7-3
J gene: TRBJ2-2
D gene: TRBD1
CDR3 protein: CASRLTGGSGELFF
CDR3 DNA: TGTGCCAGCAGGCTAACAGGGGGCTCGGGGGAGCTGTTTTTT

clone size: few
V gene: TRBV10-3
J gene: TRBJ2-3
D gene: TRBD2
CDR3 protein: CAIRETSGKTDTQYF
CDR3 DNA: TGTGCCATCAGGGAGACTAGCGGGAAAACAGATACGCAGTATTTT

clone size: .
V gene: TRBV12-3/TRBV12-4
J gene: TRBJ2-2
D gene: .
CDR3 protein: CASNPLRRSGELFF
CDR3 DNA: TGTGCCAGCAATCCATTGCGAAGGTCCGGGGAGCTGTTTTTT

clone size: many
V gene: TRBV7-2
J gene: TRBJ2-3
D gene: .
CDR3 protein: CASSFIGGARFTDTQYF
CDR3 DNA: TGTGCCAGCAGCTTTATAGGGGGGGCGAGATTCACAGATACGCAGTATTTT

clone size: many
V gene: TRBV5-1
J gene: TRBJ2-2
D gene: TRBD2
CDR3 protein: CASSLGTSGPNTGELFF
CDR3 DNA: TGCGCCAGCAGCTTGGGGACTAGCGGCCCGAACACCGGGGAGCTGTTTTTT

clone size: .
V gene: TRBV5-6
J gene: TRBJ1-2
D gene: .
CDR3 protein: CASSTWGYGYTF
CDR3 DNA: TGTGCCAGCAGTACTTGGGGGTATGGCTACACCTTC

clone size: few
V gene: TRBV20-1
J gene: TRBJ2-5
D gene: .
CDR3 protein: CSAQRTGTVQETQYF
CDR3 DNA: TGCAGTGCTCAACGAACCGGGACTGTTCAAGAGACCCAGTACTTC

clone size: few
V gene: TRBV4-1
J gene: TRBJ2-7
D gene: .
CDR3 protein: CASSQPGTRSSYEQYF
CDR3 DNA: TGCGCCAGCAGCCAGCCCGGGACGAGGAGCTCCTACGAGCAGTACTTC

clone size: few
V gene: TRBV7-2
J gene: TRBJ1-2
D gene: TRBD1
CDR3 protein: CASSRLGQGKHGYTF
CDR3 DNA: TGTGCCAGCAGCCGTTTGGGACAGGGGAAACATGGCTACACCTTC

clone size: many
V gene: TRBV5-1
J gene: TRBJ2-7
D gene: .
CDR3 protein: CASSTGWGPYEQYF
CDR3 DNA: TGCGCCAGCAGCACTGGTTGGGGTCCCTACGAGCAGTACTTC

clone size: many
V gene: TRBV6-1
J gene: TRBJ1-2
D gene: TRBD1
CDR3 protein: CASSETGATNYGYTF
CDR3 DNA: TGTGCCAGCAGTGAGACAGGGGCAACTAACTATGGCTACACCTTC

clone size: few
V gene: TRBV20-1
J gene: TRBJ1-1
D gene: TRBD1
CDR3 protein: CSARTGVGNTEAFF
CDR3 DNA: TGCAGTGCTAGAACAGGGGTTGGGAACACTGAAGCTTTCTTT

clone size: .
V gene: TRBV7-3
J gene: TRBJ2-7
D gene: .
CDR3 protein: CASSLWVLDEQYF
CDR3 DNA: TGTGCCAGCAGCTTATGGGTGCTGGACGAGCAGTACTTC

clone size: many
V gene: TRBV5-1
J gene: TRBJ2-7
D gene: .
CDR3 protein: CASSLGGRAYEQYF
CDR3 DNA: TGCGCCAGCAGCTTGGGCGGGCGGGCGTACGAGCAGTACTTC

clone size: few
V gene: TRBV3-1
J gene: TRBJ2-3
D gene: .
CDR3 protein: CASMETQYF
CDR3 DNA: TGTGCCAGCATGGAGACGCAGTATTTT